These T cell receptor beta chains were read from a single sample in a study of cytomegalovirus exposure and HLA in healthy donors. The table came from immunoSEQ multiplex PCR; TCRdb's copy has only in-frame clones and leaves some out. The sample holds 75,000 to 90,000 clones, around 77% seen once. Sequencing was done on a sample of PBMCs. All receptors come from a woman in her thirties or forties in good health and CMV-seropositive. Both conserved end residues are part of each CDR3. Each record gives: D gene, J gene, clone size, V gene, CDR3 protein, CDR3 DNA. D genes are given only for firm matches. Rows give clone size only sometimes, using once, few, many, or a class for an expanded clone.

TRBD1 TRBJ2-5 - TRBV2 CASRRDSEETQYF TGTGCCAGCCGTCGGGACAGTGAAGAGACCCAGTACTTC
- TRBJ2-7 - TRBV21-1 CASSLRTVILSYEQYF TGTGCCAGCAGTCTAAGGACAGTAATTCTCTCCTACGAGCAGTACTTC
- TRBJ2-1 - TRBV9 CASSPKTTGGPSSYNEQFF TGTGCCAGCAGTCCTAAGACGACCGGGGGGCCGAGCTCCTACAATGAGCAGTTCTTC
TRBD1 TRBJ1-1 - TRBV25-1 CASTRTGLPFF TGTGCCAGCACGAGGACAGGGTTACCCTTCTTT
TRBD1 TRBJ2-7 few TRBV14 CASSPIGTGAYEQYF TGTGCCAGCAGCCCAATCGGGACAGGGGCCTACGAGCAGTACTTC
- TRBJ1-4 - TRBV19 CASSIQGTTNEKLFF TGTGCCAGTAGTATCCAGGGAACAACTAATGAAAAACTGTTTTTT
- TRBJ2-7 - TRBV9 CASSQPGGGEQYF TGTGCCAGCAGCCAACCAGGGGGAGGCGAGCAGTACTTC
TRBD2 TRBJ2-3 - TRBV9 CASSRALAGGTDTQYF TGTGCCAGCAGCCGGGCCTTAGCGGGGGGCACAGATACGCAGTATTTT
- TRBJ1-2 - TRBV28 CASSPPAGVNYGYTF TGTGCCAGCAGCCCACCCGCAGGGGTGAACTATGGCTACACCTTC
- TRBJ2-1 - TRBV29-1 CSVEGVRDSHSYNEQFF TGCAGCGTTGAAGGAGTTCGGGACTCGCACTCCTACAATGAGCAGTTCTTC
- TRBJ2-7 - TRBV13 CASSFFGQGTYEQYF TGTGCCAGCAGCTTCTTTGGGCAGGGAACCTACGAGCAGTACTTC
TRBD2 TRBJ2-5 - TRBV27 CASSTGRGLAGRETQYF TGTGCCAGCAGCACCGGCCGAGGACTAGCGGGTCGAGAGACCCAGTACTTC
TRBD1 TRBJ2-5 few TRBV19 CASSSSPGTGSETQYF TGTGCCAGTAGTTCTTCACCCGGGACAGGGTCGGAGACCCAGTACTTC
- TRBJ1-2 - TRBV5-1 CASSLEQPYGYTF TGCGCCAGCAGCTTGGAACAGCCTTATGGCTACACCTTC
TRBD1 TRBJ2-7 - TRBV5-4 CASSWGTESSYEQYF TGTGCCAGCAGCTGGGGGACAGAGAGCTCCTACGAGCAGTACTTC
- TRBJ1-4 - TRBV5-6 CASSLLSQGRNEKLFF TGTGCCAGCAGCTTATTATCTCAGGGGCGTAATGAAAAACTGTTTTTT
- TRBJ1-4 once TRBV7-2 CASSLGSHEKLFF TGTGCCAGCAGCTTAGGCAGTCACGAAAAACTGTTTTTT
- TRBJ1-5 - TRBV25-1 CASSGAQGSNQPQHF TGTGCCAGCAGTGGGGCCCAGGGTAGCAATCAGCCCCAGCATTTT
TRBD1 TRBJ1-1 - TRBV19 CASTFNRGGEAFF TGTGCCAGTACTTTTAACAGGGGGGGAGAAGCTTTCTTT
- TRBJ1-2 - TRBV6-1 CASSESSGRDGYTF TGTGCCAGCAGTGAATCGTCCGGCAGGGATGGCTACACCTTC
- TRBJ1-1 - TRBV19 CASSSRGVSAMNTEAFF TGTGCCAGTAGTTCGCGGGGGGTGAGTGCCATGAACACTGAAGCTTTCTTT
- TRBJ1-2 - TRBV2 CASSRGTNYGYTF TGTGCCAGCAGTCGAGGCACGAACTATGGCTACACCTTC
- TRBJ2-1 - TRBV5-1 CASRILTSGNEQFF TGCGCCAGCAGAATCTTAACGAGCGGCAATGAGCAGTTCTTC
TRBD1 TRBJ1-4 - TRBV15 CATSPNRGQNEKLFF TGTGCCACCAGCCCGAACAGGGGGCAAAATGAAAAACTGTTTTTT
- TRBJ2-6 - TRBV19 CASSIDKGSSGANVLTF TGTGCCAGTAGTATTGACAAAGGAAGCTCTGGGGCCAACGTCCTGACTTTC
- TRBJ1-4 - TRBV5-4 CASSLKWPTNEKLFF TGTGCCAGCAGCTTGAAGTGGCCAACTAATGAAAAACTGTTTTTT
- TRBJ1-2 - TRBV2 CASSESSGYGYTF TGTGCCAGCAGTGAATCGTCAGGATATGGCTACACCTTC
- TRBJ2-7 few TRBV5-6 CASAQGSNYEQYF TGTGCCAGCGCTCAGGGATCAAACTACGAGCAGTACTTC
- TRBJ1-2 - TRBV19 CASSAKQVNYGYTF TGTGCCAGTAGTGCGAAACAGGTGAACTATGGCTACACCTTC
TRBD1 TRBJ2-2 - TRBV5-4 CASSLADRANTGELFF TGTGCCAGCAGCTTAGCGGACAGGGCCAACACCGGGGAGCTGTTTTTT
TRBD1 TRBJ1-3 - TRBV4-2 CASSQGTGPGNTIYF TGTGCCAGCAGCCAGGGGACAGGCCCTGGAAACACCATATATTTT
TRBD2 TRBJ2-3 - TRBV18 CASSRGGISTDTQYF TGTGCCAGCTCCCGGGGAGGGATTAGCACAGATACGCAGTATTTT
- TRBJ1-2 - TRBV30 CAWSVLGLGGGYTF TGTGCCTGGAGTGTACTGGGGCTGGGTGGAGGCTACACCTTC
- TRBJ2-7 once TRBV2 CASSEDRGKKNF TGTGCCAGCAGTGAAGATCGAGGAAAGAAGAACTTC
TRBD1 TRBJ1-2 once TRBV5-1 CASSPADRAEYYGYTF TGCGCCAGCAGCCCTGCCGACAGGGCCGAGTACTATGGCTACACCTTC
- TRBJ1-1 - TRBV6-1 CASSETGWGRSTEAFF TGTGCCAGCAGTGAAACAGGGTGGGGACGGAGCACTGAAGCTTTCTTT
- TRBJ1-1 - TRBV27 CASRSHRGVGTEAFF TGTGCCAGCAGATCGCATCGGGGGGTGGGCACTGAAGCTTTCTTT
- TRBJ2-5 - TRBV6-1 CASNPSWQGETQYF TGTGCCAGCAACCCTTCGTGGCAGGGTGAGACCCAGTACTTC
- TRBJ1-5 - TRBV28 CASSSLQGLGSNQPQHF TGTGCCAGCAGTTCCCTCCAGGGCCTGGGTAGCAATCAGCCCCAGCATTTT
TRBD2 TRBJ2-7 - TRBV6-1 CASSNGLADHYEQYF TGTGCCAGCAGTAACGGACTAGCGGACCACTACGAGCAGTACTTC
- TRBJ1-2 - TRBV7-9 CASSLLGAGVSYGYTF TGTGCCAGCAGCTTACTCGGGGCAGGGGTTAGTTATGGCTACACCTTC
- TRBJ1-1 - TRBV30 CAWTPDSNTEAFF TGTGCCTGGACCCCGGACAGTAACACTGAAGCTTTCTTT
TRBD2 TRBJ2-3 - TRBV28 CASTPLRGELGDTQYF TGTGCCAGCACGCCCCTGCGGGGGGAATTGGGAGATACGCAGTATTTT
TRBD1 TRBJ2-7 - TRBV27 CADSQTGHSYEQYF TGTGCCGACTCGCAGACAGGGCACTCCTACGAGCAGTACTTC
- TRBJ1-3 - TRBV5-1 CASSLSPTRGNTIYF TGCGCCAGCAGCTTGTCACCCACTCGCGGAAACACCATATATTTT